This entry is about one T cell receptor (beta chain). Its antigen remains undetermined. Base qualities are not provided; no much larger clone lies one nucleotide away. These data belong to a study of response to subunit inactivated influenza vaccine (dated by TCRdb to the late 2010s). A note on the overall study: To follow how T cells responded to a trivalent subunit inactivated influenza vaccine, the researchers relied on deep quantitative profiling of the T cell receptor repertoire.

What the authors observed across the whole study: It was suggested by the authors that each seasonal influenza vaccination may recruit only a limited number of new T cells.

Inclusive of the bounding cysteine and phenylalanine, the CDR3 is 16 residues long. The retained sequence is limited to the CDR3, 48 bases, with the frame set at the first base. Cut back by 0 bases and 3 bases, the V and J ends lie 14 bases apart. CDR1 MNHEY and CDR2 SMNVEV were looked up in the germline V gene (reference sequence). Libraries came from RT-PCR. Instrument used: Illumina HiSeq 2500. The public reads were reanalyzed by TCRdb: fastp trimming at Q25, MiXCR alignment, in-frame beta chains only. When rows share a CDR3 protein, they turn into one entry using the most common DNA and genes. The sample yields about 540,000 distinct CDR3 sequences; roughly 15% were counted once. Roughly 10% of the sample comes from the top ten.

The chain links TRBV27 with TRBJ1-2; the D gene is unclear. Source: PBMCs from blood, taken 11 to 12 days after vaccination. This receptor was obtained from a middle-aged man who received an inactivated influenza vaccine. Donor details come from another sample of the same person, matched by shared clones. The CDR3 reads as follows: CASSLSIPSGDYGYTF. The nucleotides are TGTGCCAGCAGTTTATCGATACCCAGTGGAGACTATGGCTACACCTTC.